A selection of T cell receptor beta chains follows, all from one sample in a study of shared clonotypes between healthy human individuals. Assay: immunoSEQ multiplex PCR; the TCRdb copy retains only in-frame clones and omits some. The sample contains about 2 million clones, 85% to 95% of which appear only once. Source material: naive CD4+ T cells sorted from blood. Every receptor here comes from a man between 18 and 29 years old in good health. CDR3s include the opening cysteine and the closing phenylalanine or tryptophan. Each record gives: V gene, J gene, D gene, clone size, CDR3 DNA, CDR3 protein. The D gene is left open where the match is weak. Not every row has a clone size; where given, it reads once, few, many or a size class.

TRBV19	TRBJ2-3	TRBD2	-	TGTGCCAGTCGAACCGGGACTAGAGGCACAGATACGCAGTATTTT	CASRTGTRGTDTQYF
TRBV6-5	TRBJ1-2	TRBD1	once	TGTGCCAGCAGAGCAGGGGGCGCAGGTGGCTACACCTTC	CASRAGGAGGYTF
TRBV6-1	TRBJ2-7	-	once	TGTGCCAGCAGTGAAGTGCCGATCTCCTACGAGCAGTACTTC	CASSEVPISYEQYF
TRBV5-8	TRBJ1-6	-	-	TGTGCCAGCGGCTACAGCGAATCACCCCTCCACTTT	CASGYSESPLHF
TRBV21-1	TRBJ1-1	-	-	TGTGCCAGCAGCACACGAGGGCCTACAGGGACGGCTGAAGCTTTCTTT	CASSTRGPTGTAEAFF
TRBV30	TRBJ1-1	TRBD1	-	TGTGCCTGGAGTGCTAACCACAGGGGACGGTACACTGAAGCTTTCTTT	CAWSANHRGRYTEAFF
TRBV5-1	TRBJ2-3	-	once	TGCGCCAGCAGCCAAAGACTAGCAGATACGCAGTATTTT	CASSQRLADTQYF
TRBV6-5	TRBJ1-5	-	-	TGTGCCAGCAGCGTGGGACCCGCTAGCCAGCCCCAGCATTTT	CASSVGPASQPQHF
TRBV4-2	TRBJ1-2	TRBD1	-	TGTGCCAGCAGCCAAGTTTCAGGGGGCCCTAACTATGGCTACACCTTC	CASSQVSGGPNYGYTF
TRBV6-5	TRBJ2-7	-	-	TGTGCCAGCAGTGCCAACAGCTACGAGCAGTACTTC	CASSANSYEQYF
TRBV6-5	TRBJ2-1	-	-	TGTGCCAGCAGTTCCAACAGGTTCAATGAGCAGTTCTTC	CASSSNRFNEQFF
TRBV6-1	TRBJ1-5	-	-	TGTGCCAGCAGTGTACCTGGCGGGACCAATCAGCCCCAGCATTTT	CASSVPGGTNQPQHF